This is a list of T cell receptor beta chains from one sample in a study of cytomegalovirus exposure and HLA in healthy donors. Only in-frame clones appear in the TCRdb table, and some are missing; sequencing was by immunoSEQ multiplex PCR. Seen here are 100,000 to 150,000 clones, 74% observed once, and the top ten hold almost 6%. The sample taken for sequencing was PBMCs. These receptors were taken from a woman aged 45-65 years in good health and CMV-seropositive. The CDR3 runs from the conserved cysteine through the conserved F or W. Each record gives: clone size, D gene, J gene, V gene, CDR3 protein, CDR3 DNA. D genes are given only for firm matches. Size is omitted from some rows. Given values are once, few, many or a class for expanded clones.

clone size: -
D gene: -
J gene: TRBJ1-3
V gene: TRBV5-8
CDR3 protein: CASRRTVSGNTIYF
CDR3 DNA: TGTGCCAGCAGACGGACAGTCTCTGGAAACACCATATATTTT

clone size: -
D gene: TRBD1
J gene: TRBJ2-7
V gene: TRBV30
CDR3 protein: CAWILRAGGGGEQYF
CDR3 DNA: TGTGCCTGGATCCTTAGGGCAGGGGGCGGAGGGGAGCAGTACTTC

clone size: -
D gene: -
J gene: TRBJ1-1
V gene: TRBV6-5
CDR3 protein: CASSYGPGPTEAFF
CDR3 DNA: TGTGCCAGCAGTTACGGGCCAGGGCCCACTGAAGCTTTCTTT

clone size: -
D gene: -
J gene: TRBJ1-1
V gene: TRBV5-6
CDR3 protein: CASSFRQPALGTEAFF
CDR3 DNA: TGTGCCAGCAGCTTCCGACAGCCGGCCTTGGGCACTGAAGCTTTCTTT

clone size: -
D gene: -
J gene: TRBJ1-6
V gene: TRBV5-4
CDR3 protein: CASSITSSYNSPLHF
CDR3 DNA: TGTGCCAGCAGCATAACGAGCTCCTATAATTCACCCCTCCACTTT

clone size: -
D gene: -
J gene: TRBJ2-3
V gene: TRBV10-1
CDR3 protein: CASSLIGVTDTQYF
CDR3 DNA: TGCGCCAGCAGCCTAATAGGGGTGACAGATACGCAGTATTTT

clone size: -
D gene: TRBD1
J gene: TRBJ2-5
V gene: TRBV5-1
CDR3 protein: CASSLVGTEGETQYF
CDR3 DNA: TGCGCCAGCAGCTTAGTAGGGACAGAAGGGGAGACCCAGTACTTC

clone size: -
D gene: -
J gene: TRBJ1-1
V gene: TRBV19
CDR3 protein: CATTQQENTEAFF
CDR3 DNA: TGTGCCACCACACAACAGGAGAACACTGAAGCTTTCTTT

clone size: -
D gene: TRBD1
J gene: TRBJ1-6
V gene: TRBV2
CDR3 protein: CASREGQGGYSPLHF
CDR3 DNA: TGTGCCAGCAGGGAGGGACAGGGCGGGTATTCACCCCTCCACTTT

clone size: -
D gene: -
J gene: TRBJ2-7
V gene: TRBV7-9
CDR3 protein: CASSNTGSYEQYF
CDR3 DNA: TGTGCCAGCAGCAATACAGGGAGCTACGAGCAGTACTTC

clone size: -
D gene: -
J gene: TRBJ2-2
V gene: TRBV5-1
CDR3 protein: CASQEGALITGELFF
CDR3 DNA: TGCGCCAGCCAGGAAGGGGCCCTGATCACCGGGGAGCTGTTTTTT

clone size: few
D gene: -
J gene: TRBJ2-7
V gene: TRBV5-4
CDR3 protein: CASSEEDYEQYF
CDR3 DNA: TGTGCCAGCAGTGAAGAGGACTACGAGCAGTACTTC

clone size: few
D gene: -
J gene: TRBJ1-1
V gene: TRBV6-5
CDR3 protein: CASSSTDGSDEAFF
CDR3 DNA: TGTGCCAGCAGTTCTACAGATGGGAGTGATGAAGCTTTCTTT

clone size: -
D gene: -
J gene: TRBJ2-3
V gene: TRBV6-5
CDR3 protein: CASSTGSTDTQYF
CDR3 DNA: TGTGCCAGCAGTACGGGGAGCACAGATACGCAGTATTTT

clone size: -
D gene: TRBD1
J gene: TRBJ2-2
V gene: TRBV12-5
CDR3 protein: CASGLVLGQGTTGELFF
CDR3 DNA: TGTGCTAGTGGTTTGGTACTGGGACAGGGGACCACCGGGGAGCTGTTTTTT

clone size: few
D gene: -
J gene: TRBJ1-5
V gene: TRBV10-3
CDR3 protein: CATGNWGNQPQHF
CDR3 DNA: TGTGCCACCGGGAATTGGGGCAATCAGCCCCAGCATTTT

clone size: -
D gene: TRBD1
J gene: TRBJ2-1
V gene: TRBV4-3
CDR3 protein: CASSRDSAGNEQFF
CDR3 DNA: TGCGCCAGCAGCCGGGACAGCGCCGGCAATGAGCAGTTCTTC

clone size: -
D gene: TRBD2
J gene: TRBJ2-1
V gene: TRBV6-6
CDR3 protein: CASSLSGGKQFF
CDR3 DNA: TGTGCCAGCAGCCTAAGCGGGGGGAAGCAGTTCTTC

clone size: few
D gene: TRBD2
J gene: TRBJ2-7
V gene: TRBV6-6
CDR3 protein: CACLGGGYEQYF
CDR3 DNA: TGTGCCTGCCTGGGGGGGGGCTACGAGCAGTACTTC

clone size: -
D gene: -
J gene: TRBJ2-7
V gene: TRBV7-2
CDR3 protein: CASSSTGDSSYEQYF
CDR3 DNA: TGTGCCAGCAGCTCGACAGGTGATAGCTCCTACGAGCAGTACTTC

clone size: -
D gene: -
J gene: TRBJ1-2
V gene: TRBV5-6
CDR3 protein: CASGNRTYRYGYTF
CDR3 DNA: TGTGCCAGCGGTAACAGGACCTACCGTTATGGCTACACCTTC

clone size: -
D gene: -
J gene: TRBJ1-1
V gene: TRBV11-2
CDR3 protein: CASSPITGKNTEAFF
CDR3 DNA: TGTGCCAGCAGCCCAATCACAGGGAAAAACACTGAAGCTTTCTTT